The clone carrying this T cell receptor beta chain was found a few times. CDR1 and CDR2 from the germline V gene are MGHDK and SYGVNS. Trimming took off 1 base at V and 1 base at J, with 8 bases between the two ends. This CDR3 is 14 amino acids long. The data are from a study of early T cells in non-severe SARS-CoV-2 infection. In TCRdb, the 5' RACE reads were re-called with MiXCR into one record per CDR3 protein. The sample shows approximately 46,000 distinct CDR3 sequences, 5.5% to 7.5% of them seen only once. The sequenced sample was whole blood. J is TRBJ2-7 and V is TRBV25-1; no clear D gene. The sequence was obtained from an adult who was a healthcare worker with PCR-confirmed SARS-CoV-2 infection or an uninfected control (not recorded which). The CDR3 DNA follows: TGTGCCAGCAGTGAATTGAACCATTCCTACGAGCAGTACTTC. As protein: CASSELNHSYEQYF.